This T cell receptor beta chain was observed in a study of technical replicates of blood from several donors. The CDR3 has 13 residues. Germline V gene sequence: CDR1 SQVTM, CDR2 ANQGSEA. Germline trimming cut 6 bases from V and 3 bases from J; bases unmatched to any gene: 5. The data were produced by immunoSEQ multiplex PCR, yet TCRdb's version contains in-frame clones alone and is incomplete. The sample shows roughly 70,000 clones, roughly 94% of them seen only once. Specimen: T cells isolated from PBMCs. The clonotype originates from a human donor in good health. V and J are TRBV29-1 and TRBJ1-1; TRBD1 agrees at 9 bases. The DNA of the CDR3 is TGCAGCGTGAGGGACAGGGTATACACTGAAGCTTTCTTT. Its protein product is CSVRDRVYTEAFF. The entire variable domain, with the rest obtained from reference TRBV29-1 and TRBJ1-1, is as follows: SAVISQKPSRDICQRGTSLTIQCQVDSQVTMMFWYRQQPGQSLTLIATANQGSEATYESGFVIDKFPISRPNLTFSTLTVSNMSPEDSSIYLCSVRDRVYTEAFFGQGTRLTVV.